This is a list of T cell receptor beta chains from one sample in a study of preoperative IRX-2 immunotherapy in early breast cancer. The method was immunoSEQ multiplex PCR; TCRdb's version includes in-frame clones alone and lacks a portion of them. The data contain more than 30,000 clones, 89% of them singletons. Here the sequenced sample was tumor tissue, taken after IRX-2 immunotherapy. The origin of the receptors is a human donor with breast cancer. The CDR3 runs from the conserved cysteine through the conserved F or W. A D gene is named only where the DNA matches it firmly. Where a row states a size, it is once, few, many or the class of an expanded clone; other rows omit it.

clone size,CDR3 length,V gene,D gene,J gene,CDR3 protein,CDR3 DNA
-,16,TRBV7-1,TRBD2,TRBJ2-5,CASSWKAGGPTETQYF,TGTGCCAGCAGCTGGAAAGCGGGAGGACCCACGGAGACCCAGTACTTC
-,15,TRBV7-7,TRBD1,TRBJ2-2,CASSWTGTGAGELFF,TGTGCCAGCAGCTGGACCGGGACAGGGGCCGGGGAGCTGTTTTTT
-,17,TRBV7-4,TRBD1,TRBJ1-1,CASSLFWTGGLNTEAFF,TGTGCCAGCAGCTTATTTTGGACAGGGGGGCTGAACACTGAAGCTTTCTTT
-,15,TRBV18,-,TRBJ1-1,CASSPRQGMNTEAFF,TGTGCCAGCTCACCAAGGCAGGGGATGAACACTGAAGCTTTCTTT
-,16,TRBV11-3,-,TRBJ2-1,CASSPAGGPAHNEQFF,TGTGCCAGCAGCCCCGCCGGGGGGCCGGCCCACAATGAGCAGTTCTTC
once,14,TRBV18,-,TRBJ1-2,CASSPTQRGSGYTF,TGTGCCAGCTCACCAACCCAGAGGGGTAGTGGCTACACCTTC
-,14,TRBV30,-,TRBJ1-4,CAWSPLRTNEKLFF,TGTGCCTGGAGTCCGTTGCGCACTAATGAAAAACTGTTTTTT
-,14,TRBV28,-,TRBJ1-4,CASSLFQGNEKLFF,TGTGCCAGCAGTTTATTCCAAGGGAATGAAAAACTGTTTTTT
-,16,TRBV6-8,TRBD2,TRBJ2-3,CASSRRGGTRTDTQYF,TGTGCCAGCAGCAGACGCGGGGGGACTCGCACAGATACGCAGTATTTT
-,15,TRBV18,-,TRBJ1-4,CASSPRRATNEKLFF,TGTGCCAGCTCACCACGCAGGGCAACTAATGAAAAACTGTTTTTT
once,13,TRBV6-8,-,TRBJ1-4,CASTTAINEKLFF,TGTGCCAGCACGACAGCCATTAATGAAAAACTGTTTTTT
once,15,TRBV6-8,-,TRBJ1-1,CASSPRQDVNTEAFF,TGTGCCAGCAGTCCACGACAGGATGTGAACACTGAAGCTTTCTTT
-,15,TRBV5-1,-,TRBJ2-5,CASSLVRGRGETQYF,TGCGCCAGCAGCTTGGTGAGGGGAAGGGGAGAGACCCAGTACTTC
-,12,TRBV18,-,TRBJ2-7,CASSSGVDEQYF,TGTGCCAGCTCATCTGGAGTAGACGAGCAGTACTTC
-,16,TRBV15,-,TRBJ1-2,CATSRVADSPEGGYTF,TGTGCCACCAGCAGAGTCGCAGACAGCCCAGAGGGTGGCTACACCTTC
-,14,TRBV5-1,-,TRBJ2-2,CASSLEGYTGELFF,TGCGCCAGCAGCTTGGAAGGCTACACCGGGGAGCTGTTTTTT
-,15,TRBV6-8,-,TRBJ1-2,CASSYGGTRVYGYTF,TGTGCCAGCAGTTACGGCGGTACCCGGGTCTATGGCTACACCTTC
-,16,TRBV6-8,TRBD2,TRBJ2-7,CASSLGLAGPTYEQYF,TGTGCCAGCAGTTTGGGACTAGCGGGGCCCACCTACGAGCAGTACTTC
-,16,TRBV6-8,-,TRBJ1-1,CASSALLLTENTEAFF,TGTGCCAGCAGTGCCCTCCTGTTGACAGAGAACACTGAAGCTTTCTTT
-,14,TRBV10-2,TRBD1,TRBJ2-5,CASRGQGASETQYF,TGCGCCAGCAGGGGACAGGGCGCCTCAGAGACCCAGTACTTC
-,16,TRBV11-3,TRBD1,TRBJ1-3,CASSLGGQGRGGTIYF,TGTGCCAGCAGCTTAGGGGGACAGGGAAGGGGAGGCACCATATATTTT
-,16,TRBV10-3,TRBD2,TRBJ2-3,CAISESLAGTSDTQYF,TGTGCCATCAGTGAGTCTTTAGCGGGAACATCAGATACGCAGTATTTT
-,14,TRBV7-1,-,TRBJ2-5,CASSLELFVQTQYF,TGTGCCAGCAGCCTAGAGCTATTCGTGCAGACCCAGTACTTC
-,16,TRBV28,TRBD1,TRBJ1-4,CASTGGWGATNEKLFF,TGTGCCAGCACAGGGGGGTGGGGTGCAACTAATGAAAAACTGTTTTTT
-,14,TRBV11-3,-,TRBJ2-2,CASSLLRETGELFF,TGTGCCAGCAGCTTACTCCGGGAGACGGGGGAGCTGTTTTTT
-,13,TRBV6-8,-,TRBJ1-2,CASSPPWGDGYTF,TGTGCCAGCAGCCCCCCGTGGGGGGATGGCTACACCTTC
-,16,TRBV11-3,-,TRBJ1-2,CASSSGVVLQSGGYTF,TGTGCCAGCAGCTCGGGTGTAGTTCTACAATCAGGTGGCTACACCTTC
-,13,TRBV22-1,-,TRBJ1-1,CASRGGGNTEAFF,TGTGCCAGCAGGGGAGGAGGGAACACTGAAGCTTTCTTT
few,14,TRBV11-3,-,TRBJ1-3,CASSLMGGGNTIYF,TGTGCCAGCAGCTTAATGGGTGGTGGAAACACCATATATTTT
-,18,TRBV19,TRBD1,TRBJ1-5,CASTPGTGKGYSNQPQHF,TGTGCCAGTACCCCAGGGACAGGGAAAGGGTATAGCAATCAGCCCCAGCATTTT
-,16,TRBV11-3,TRBD2,TRBJ2-7,CASSLGIAGGLYEQYF,TGTGCCAGCAGCTTAGGGATAGCGGGAGGGCTGTACGAGCAGTACTTC
-,15,TRBV6-8,-,TRBJ2-1,CASRERSSNYNEQFF,TGTGCCAGCAGAGAGAGATCTAGCAATTACAATGAGCAGTTCTTC
-,12,TRBV29-1,-,TRBJ2-3,CSVKENTDTQYF,TGCAGCGTGAAGGAGAACACAGATACGCAGTATTTT
-,14,TRBV16,-,TRBJ1-4,CASSQATGGEKLFF,TGTGCCAGCAGCCAAGCAACCGGGGGCGAAAAACTGTTTTTT
-,15,TRBV6-8,-,TRBJ1-1,CASSYSPRGGPEAFF,TGTGCCAGCAGTTACTCCCCCCGGGGGGGGCCTGAAGCTTTCTTT
-,14,TRBV19,-,TRBJ1-6,CASSIGGYNSPLHF,TGTGCCAGTAGTATTGGGGGGTATAATTCACCCCTCCACTTT
-,13,TRBV7-1,-,TRBJ2-6,CASSPKEANVLTF,TGTGCCAGCAGCCCGAAGGAGGCCAACGTCCTGACTTTC
-,13,TRBV23-1,-,TRBJ1-4,CASSPTANEKLFF,TGCGCCAGCAGCCCGACAGCTAATGAAAAACTGTTTTTT
-,16,TRBV6-8,-,TRBJ2-5,CASSYIGDRYQETQYF,TGTGCCAGCAGTTATATCGGTGACAGGTACCAAGAGACCCAGTACTTC
-,16,TRBV11-3,TRBD1,TRBJ1-1,CASRDRDSRGDTEAFF,TGTGCCAGCAGAGATCGGGACTCCAGGGGGGACACTGAAGCTTTCTTT
-,17,TRBV4-1,TRBD2,TRBJ2-2,CASSQVTLAGNTGELFF,TGCGCCAGCAGCCAAGTCACCCTAGCGGGAAACACCGGGGAGCTGTTTTTT